The 24 T cell receptor beta chains in this list originate from one sample, sequenced in a study of graft-versus-host responses after intestinal transplantation. Repertoires were generated with immunoSEQ multiplex PCR, while TCRdb's copy carries only in-frame clones and drops some. There are roughly 56,000 clones in the sample; around nine tenths occur only once, and 2.7% lies in the top ten. The input for sequencing was PBMCs, taken about 120 days after intestinal transplantation. Receptor source: a human patient who received an intestinal transplant, so some T cells may come from the graft donor.

About this clone: Different DNA sequences within this sample yield the same CDR3. The chain combines TRBV11-2 with TRBJ2-1; 7 bases are a match to TRBD2. The V gene end was trimmed by 9 bases and the J gene end by 5 bases; junction bases not matched to a gene: 16. The CDR3 sequence is 16 residues long. Germline CDR1 SGHAT, CDR2 FQNNGV. CDR3 sequence: CASSHLRGGRNNEQFF. The CDR3 nucleotides read TGTGCCAGTAGCCACCTTAGGGGCGGGAGAAACAATGAGCAGTTCTTC.

The CDR3 sequence is CASSFAAGNTIYF. CDR3 sequence (DNA): TGTGCCAGCAGTTTTGCAGCCGGAAACACCATATATTTT. The chain combines TRBV28 with TRBJ1-3; D is ambiguous. Germline V gene data show CDR1 as MDHEN and CDR2 as SYDVKM. The CDR3 contains 13 residues. Trimming left V 3 bases short and J 4 bases short, with 7 bases between.

This chain connects TRBV28 to TRBJ2-7; TRBD2 aligns across 14 bases. Germline CDR1 reads MDHEN; CDR2 reads SYDVKM. V lost 2 bases and J lost 6; bases outside the gene matches: 9. CDR3 length: 17 amino acids. The CDR3 DNA reads TGTGCCAGCAGTTTACAAAGGACTAGCGGGAGGACCCTCGAGCAGTACTTC. As protein: CASSLQRTSGRTLEQYF.

The chain combines TRBV2 with TRBJ2-3; tentatively, D is TRBD2 (7 bases). V lost 9 bases, J lost 5 bases, and 18 bases lay in between. Per germline, CDR1 SNHLY and CDR2 FYNNEI. The CDR3 extends over 14 amino acids. CDR3 nucleotide sequence: TGTGCCAGAGCCCCTGGGGGGGCGAGAGATACGCAGTATTTT. This sequence encodes CARAPGGARDTQYF.

This chain joins TRBV5-1 and TRBJ2-7, with TRBD2 matching 8 bases. The length of the CDR3 is 14 residues. In germline, CDR1 is SGHRS, CDR2 YFSETQ. With 2 bases clipped from V and 7 bases from J, the junction kept 8 bases outside the gene matches. In DNA form, the CDR3 reads TGCGCCAGCAGCTTCTTTGAGCCTAGCGGGGAGCAGTACTTC. This encodes CASSFFEPSGEQYF.

The rearrangement links TRBV19 to TRBJ2-7; unclear D gene. The CDR3 runs 14 residues. With 4 bases removed from V and 0 bases from J, the gap between germline ends came to 10 bases. Germline CDR1 reads LNHDA; CDR2 reads SQIVND (reference sequence). The CDR3, as DNA: TGTGCCAGTAGTAGCCCTGGAATCTCCTACGAGCAGTACTTC. This translates into CASSSPGISYEQYF.

The chain carries TRBV7-9 and TRBJ1-1; a weak D match, TRBD1 (5 bases). CDR3 length equals 15 residues. Germline V lookup: CDR1 SEHNR, CDR2 FQNEAQ (reference sequence). Trimming left V 4 bases short and J 5 bases short, with 17 bases between. The CDR3 loop is CASSSSLLGGTEAFF. Here the CDR3 DNA reads TGTGCCAGCAGCTCCAGCCTCTTGGGGGGGACTGAAGCTTTCTTT.

This chain links TRBV7-2 with TRBJ2-7, with D tentatively TRBD2 (6 bases). Trimming removed 6 bases from V and 1 base from J, with 10 bases in between. From germline, CDR1 is SGHTA and CDR2 FQGNSA. This CDR3 spans 13 amino acids. CDR3 bases: TGTGCCAGCAGACTAGCCGCGTCCTACGAGCAGTACTTC. Translated, it gives CASRLAASYEQYF.

The rearrangement links TRBV28 to TRBJ1-2, with a tentative D call TRBD1 (6 bases). Trimming shortened V by 6 bases and J by 4 bases, and 15 bases separated the two germline ends. The CDR3 has 14 residues. Per the germline V gene, CDR1 is MDHEN and CDR2 is SYDVKM. The CDR3 bases are TGTGCCAGCAGACCTACAACAGGGACCTATGGCTACACCTTC. Amino acid sequence: CASRPTTGTYGYTF.

The chain has TRBV19 and TRBJ2-1; D possibly corresponds to TRBD2 (6 bases). The CDR3 loop spans 17 amino acids. The germline CDR1 and CDR2 sequences are LNHDA and SQIVND (reference sequence). Trimming cost V 0 bases and J 8 bases, with 20 bases left between them. Written as DNA, the CDR3 is TGTGCCAGTAGTATAGATGTAATTAGCGGCGCAATCGATGAGCAGTTCTTC. It encodes CASSIDVISGAIDEQFF.

The chain couples TRBV7-9 to TRBJ2-7; no firm D call. Trimming took 4 bases from V and 1 from J, leaving 8 bases between them. The CDR3 runs to 13 residues. The germline CDR1 and CDR2 sequences are SEHNR and FQNEAQ (reference sequence). The DNA of the CDR3 is TGTGCCAGCAGCTCTTCTGGGTCCTACGAGCAGTACTTC. The encoded protein is CASSSSGSYEQYF.

The CDR3 loop reads CASSRGTGLPAKNIQYF. In DNA form, the CDR3 reads TGTGCCAGCAGCCGTGGGACAGGCCTCCCGGCCAAAAACATTCAGTACTTC. V and J are TRBV7-8 and TRBJ2-4; 8 positions match TRBD1. This CDR3 spans 17 amino acids. The junction had 10 bases not matched to a gene; V was cut back by 5 bases and J by 1 base. CDR1 is SGHVS, CDR2 FQNEAQ, per germline.

The sample holds a few counts of this clone. The chain couples TRBV10-3 to TRBJ1-3; D gene ambiguous. V was clipped by 2 bases and J by 0 bases, with 8 bases between them. Germline V gene data show CDR1 as ENHRY and CDR2 as SYGVKD. This CDR3 is 15 amino acids long. The DNA for the CDR3 is TGTGCCATCAGTGAGGATTTCAGCTCTGGAAACACCATATATTTT. It specifies CAISEDFSSGNTIYF.

In the case of this clone: Other DNA sequences in this specimen translate into the identical CDR3. J is TRBJ2-7 and V is TRBV5-1; no reliable D call. CDR3 length: 13 residues. The V end lost 0 bases, the J end lost 0 bases, and 4 bases lay between the germline ends. CDR1 is SGHRS, CDR2 YFSETQ, per germline. The CDR3 spells CASSLASSYEQYF. CDR3 bases: TGCGCCAGCAGCTTGGCTAGCTCCTACGAGCAGTACTTC. Supplemented by reference TRBV5-1 and TRBJ2-7, the full variable domain reads KAGVTQTPRYLIKTRGQQVTLSCSPISGHRSVSWYQQTPGQGLQFLFEYFSETQRNKGNFPGRFSGRQFSNSRSEMNVSTLELGDSALYLCASSLASSYEQYFGPGTRLTVT.

The CDR3 coding sequence is TGTGCCAGCAGAATCAAGCAGGGGTCTGGAAACACCATATATTTT. Its translation: CASRIKQGSGNTIYF. V gene TRBV14 combines with J gene TRBJ1-3, with D perhaps matching TRBD1 (6 bases). From germline, CDR1 is SGHDN and CDR2 FVKESK. Trimming left V 6 bases short and J 1 base short, with 13 bases between. This CDR3 comprises 15 residues.

The chain has TRBV5-1 and TRBJ2-7; D not resolved. CDR1 and CDR2 (germline): SGHRS, YFSETQ. CDR3 length equals 16 residues. V shed 0 bases and J shed 1 base, with 14 bases lying between them. The CDR3 coding sequence is TGCGCCAGCAGCTTGGCCGCCTACCTTACTTCCTACGAGCAGTACTTC. This translates into CASSLAAYLTSYEQYF.

The chain employs TRBV5-1 and TRBJ2-1; D unclear. The CDR3 totals 13 residues. The V gene's germline CDR1 is SGHRS and CDR2 YFSETQ. The germline V and J ends were trimmed by 5 bases and 8 bases, with 14 bases remaining between them. The CDR3 DNA follows: TGCGCCAGCAGAACCCTATCGGGCGATGAGCAGTTCTTC. It specifies CASRTLSGDEQFF.

This sequence joins TRBV18 and TRBJ1-1; D unclear. V dropped 0 bases and J dropped 1 base, with 9 bases sitting between them. Germline V lookup: CDR1 KGHSH, CDR2 LQKENI. The CDR3 has 15 residues. Written as DNA, the CDR3 is TGTGCCAGCTCACCACCGGCCGGAGCGAACACTGAAGCTTTCTTT. Translation gives CASSPPAGANTEAFF. Complete variable domain (other parts from reference TRBV18 and TRBJ1-1): NAGVMQNPRHLVRRRGQEARLRCSPMKGHSHVYWYRQLPEEGLKFMVYLQKENIIDESGMPKERFSAEFPKEGPSILRIQQVVRGDSAAYFCASSPPAGANTEAFFGQGTRLTVV.

In the case of this clone: The identical CDR3 is also encoded by other nucleotide sequences in the sample. This chain uses TRBV18 with TRBJ1-5; 10 bases match TRBD1. Unmatched junction bases numbered 4, after V lost 2 bases and J lost 0 bases. The CDR3 consists of 17 residues. Germline-derived CDR1 and CDR2 are KGHSH and LQKENI. CDR3: CASSPGTGDFSNQPQHF. The CDR3 region has the DNA TGTGCCAGCTCACCAGGGACAGGGGACTTTAGCAATCAGCCCCAGCATTTT.

The gene calls are TRBV7-8 and TRBJ2-1; D possibly corresponds to TRBD2 (6 bases). Germline V gene data show CDR1 as SGHVS and CDR2 as FQNEAQ. The CDR3 contains 17 residues. Trimming shortened V by 5 bases and J by 0 bases, and 17 bases separated the two germline ends. CDR3 sequence: CASSPAGLYSSYNEQFF. For the CDR3, the DNA is TGTGCCAGCAGCCCGGCGGGACTTTACAGCTCCTACAATGAGCAGTTCTTC. The variable domain in full, with the rest retrieved from reference TRBV7-8 and TRBJ2-1, is GAGVSQSPRYKVAKRGQDVALRCDPISGHVSLFWYQQALGQGPEFLTYFQNEAQLDKSGLPSDRFFAERPEGSVSTLKIQRTQQEDSAVYLCASSPAGLYSSYNEQFFGPGTRLTVL.

The V gene is TRBV29-1, the J gene TRBJ2-3; 9 nucleotides line up with TRBD2. This CDR3 is built from 14 residues. Germline trimming cut 8 bases from V and 5 bases from J; bases unmatched to any gene: 11. The germline CDR1 and CDR2 sequences are SQVTM and ANQGSEA. The chain's CDR3 is CSTALAGRVDTQYF. The CDR3, as DNA: TGCAGCACCGCCCTAGCGGGAAGGGTAGATACGCAGTATTTT.

The chain recombines TRBV27 with TRBJ2-7; 7 positions agree with TRBD1. The CDR3 runs to 13 residues. With 3 bases clipped from V and 2 bases from J, the junction kept 1 base outside the gene matches. Germline V gene lookup returns CDR1 MNHEY and CDR2 SMNVEV (reference sequence). In nucleotides, the CDR3 is TGTGCCAGCAGTTTGCAGGGGGCCTACGAGCAGTACTTC. It is translated as CASSLQGAYEQYF.

This chain joins TRBV30 and TRBJ1-6; D perhaps matches TRBD1 (5 bases). Germline lookup yields CDR1 GTSNPN and CDR2 SVGIG (reference sequence). This CDR3 region has 14 residues. V was trimmed by 2 bases and J by 6 bases, leaving 11 bases between them. CDR3 in DNA: TGTGCCTGGAGTATCGACAGTGCTAATTCACCCCTCCACTTT. Protein: CAWSIDSANSPLHF.

This chain joins TRBV19 and TRBJ2-1; TRBD1 aligns across 7 bases. The CDR3 runs to 19 residues. The V gene's germline CDR1 is LNHDA and CDR2 SQIVND (reference sequence). J lost 2 bases, V lost 4 bases, and 17 bases had no gene match. CDR3 loop: CASSSDPGRGGAPYNEQFF. The CDR3 nucleotides are TGTGCCAGTAGTAGCGACCCCGGACGAGGGGGCGCTCCCTACAATGAGCAGTTCTTC.